Below, one T cell receptor (beta chain) is given with its context. This entry is derived from a study of blood T cell repertoires in COVID-19. Germline V gene data show CDR1 as LNHDA and CDR2 as SQIVND (reference sequence). The CDR3 is made up of 14 amino acids. V lost 3 bases and J lost 4, with 12 bases in between. Some clones are missing from TCRdb's copy, which holds only in-frame ones; the method was immunoSEQ multiplex PCR. This repertoire shows 200,000 to 250,000 clones, roughly 75% found once; its top ten account for approximately 7.2%. The V call is TRBV19, the J call TRBJ1-2; D is unclear. The sequenced sample consisted of peripheral blood. The clonotype originates from a woman aged 70-85 years with acute or convalescent COVID-19. The CDR3 DNA follows: TGTGCCAGTAGTATCGATCCAGGCTTCTATGGCTACACCTTC. The encoded protein is CASSIDPGFYGYTF.